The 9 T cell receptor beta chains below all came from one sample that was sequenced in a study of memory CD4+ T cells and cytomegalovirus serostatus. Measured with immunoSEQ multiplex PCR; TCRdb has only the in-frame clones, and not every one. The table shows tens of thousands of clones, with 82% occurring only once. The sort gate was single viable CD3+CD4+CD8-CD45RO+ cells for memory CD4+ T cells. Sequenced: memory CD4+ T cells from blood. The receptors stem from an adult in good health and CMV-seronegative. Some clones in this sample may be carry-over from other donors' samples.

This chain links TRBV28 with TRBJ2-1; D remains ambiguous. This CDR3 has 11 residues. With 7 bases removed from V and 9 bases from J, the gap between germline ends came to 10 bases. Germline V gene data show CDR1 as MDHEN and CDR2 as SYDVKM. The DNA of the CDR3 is TGTGCCAGCATGGCAGGTTCTGAGCAGTTCTTC. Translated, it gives CASMAGSEQFF.

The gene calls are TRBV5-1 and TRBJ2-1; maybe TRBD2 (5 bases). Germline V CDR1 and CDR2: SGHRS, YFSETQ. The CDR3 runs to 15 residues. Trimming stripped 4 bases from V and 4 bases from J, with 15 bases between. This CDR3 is CASSTGSSGYNEQFF. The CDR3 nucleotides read TGCGCCAGCAGCACGGGGAGTTCGGGTTACAATGAGCAGTTCTTC.

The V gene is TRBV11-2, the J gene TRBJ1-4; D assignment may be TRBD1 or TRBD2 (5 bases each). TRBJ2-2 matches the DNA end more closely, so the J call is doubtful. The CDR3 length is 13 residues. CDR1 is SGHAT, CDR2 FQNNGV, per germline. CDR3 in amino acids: CASSLGGSLELFF. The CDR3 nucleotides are TGTGCCAGCAGCTTAGGGGGGTCCCTGGAGCTGTTTTTT.

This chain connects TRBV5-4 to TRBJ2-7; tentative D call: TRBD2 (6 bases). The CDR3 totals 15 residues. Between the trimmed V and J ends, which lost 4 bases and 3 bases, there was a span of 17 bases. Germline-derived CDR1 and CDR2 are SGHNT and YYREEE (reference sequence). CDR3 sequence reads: CASSHQAGLGYEQYF. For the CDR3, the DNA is TGTGCCAGCAGCCACCAGGCGGGATTGGGCTACGAGCAGTACTTC.

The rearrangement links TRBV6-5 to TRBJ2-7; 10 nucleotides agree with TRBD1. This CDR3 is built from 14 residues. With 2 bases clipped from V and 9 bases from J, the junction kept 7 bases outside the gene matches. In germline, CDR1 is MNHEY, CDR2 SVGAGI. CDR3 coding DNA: TGTGCCAGCAGTTACACCGGACAGGGGGGAAGGCAGTACTTC. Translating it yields CASSYTGQGGRQYF.

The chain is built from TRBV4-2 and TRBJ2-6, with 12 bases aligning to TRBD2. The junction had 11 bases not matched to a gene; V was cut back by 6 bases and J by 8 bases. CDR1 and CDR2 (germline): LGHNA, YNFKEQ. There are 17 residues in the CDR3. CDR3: CASSTQTSGSVSNVLTF. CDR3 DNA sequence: TGTGCCAGCAGTACCCAGACTAGCGGGAGTGTGTCCAACGTCCTGACTTTC.

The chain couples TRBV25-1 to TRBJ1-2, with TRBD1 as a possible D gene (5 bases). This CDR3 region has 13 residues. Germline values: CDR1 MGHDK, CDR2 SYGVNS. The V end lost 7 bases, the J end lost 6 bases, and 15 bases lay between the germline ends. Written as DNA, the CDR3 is TGTGCCAGCAAACGGGACTTTAGGGATGGCTACACCTTC. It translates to CASKRDFRDGYTF.

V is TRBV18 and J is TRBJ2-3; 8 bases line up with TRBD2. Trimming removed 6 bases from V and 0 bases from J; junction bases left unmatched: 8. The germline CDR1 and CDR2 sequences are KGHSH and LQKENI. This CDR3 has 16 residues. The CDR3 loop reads CASSPTGTRSTDTQYF. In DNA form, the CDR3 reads TGTGCCAGCTCTCCAACCGGGACTAGAAGCACAGATACGCAGTATTTT.

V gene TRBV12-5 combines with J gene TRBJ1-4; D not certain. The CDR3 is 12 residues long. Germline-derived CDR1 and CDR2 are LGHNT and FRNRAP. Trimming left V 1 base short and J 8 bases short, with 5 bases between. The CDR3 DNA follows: TGTGCTAGTGGTTTGGACGGCGAAAAACTGTTTTTT. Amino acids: CASGLDGEKLFF.